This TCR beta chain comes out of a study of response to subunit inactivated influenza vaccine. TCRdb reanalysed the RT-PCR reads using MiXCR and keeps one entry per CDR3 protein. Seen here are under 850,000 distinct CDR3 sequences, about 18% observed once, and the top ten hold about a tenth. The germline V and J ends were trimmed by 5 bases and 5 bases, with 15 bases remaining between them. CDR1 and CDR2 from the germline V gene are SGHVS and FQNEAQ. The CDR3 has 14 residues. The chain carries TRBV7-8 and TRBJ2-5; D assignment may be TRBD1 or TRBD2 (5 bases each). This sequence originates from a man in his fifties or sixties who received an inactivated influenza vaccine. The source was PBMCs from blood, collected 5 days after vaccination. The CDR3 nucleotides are TGTGCCAGCAGCCCGAGGGACGGGCGGGAGACCCAGTACTTC. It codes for CASSPRDGRETQYF.